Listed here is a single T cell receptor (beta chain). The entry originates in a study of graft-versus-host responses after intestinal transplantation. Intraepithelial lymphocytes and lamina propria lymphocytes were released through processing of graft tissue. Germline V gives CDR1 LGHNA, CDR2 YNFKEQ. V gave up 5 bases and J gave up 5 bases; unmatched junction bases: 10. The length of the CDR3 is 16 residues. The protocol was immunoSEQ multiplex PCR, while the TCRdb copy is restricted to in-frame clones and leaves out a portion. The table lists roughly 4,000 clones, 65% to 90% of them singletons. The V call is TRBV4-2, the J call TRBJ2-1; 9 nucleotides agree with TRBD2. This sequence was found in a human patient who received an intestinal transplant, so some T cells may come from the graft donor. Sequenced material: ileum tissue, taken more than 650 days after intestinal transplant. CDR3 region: CASSLVGSGGHNEQFF. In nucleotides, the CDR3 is TGTGCCAGCAGCTTGGTCGGCAGCGGGGGGCACAATGAGCAGTTCTTC.